What follows is one T cell receptor beta chain and its context. This entry comes from a study of technical replicates of blood from a few donors. The germline V and J ends were trimmed by 1 base and 6 bases, with 18 bases remaining between them. The CDR3 sequence is 16 residues long. Germline V gene lookup returns CDR1 MGHDK and CDR2 SYGVNS. Sequenced by immunoSEQ multiplex PCR; TCRdb stores in-frame clones only, minus some. There are some 87,000 clones in the sample; nearly 95% occur only once, and about 0.38% lies in the top ten. The sequence derives from a human donor in good health. The chain uses TRBV25-1 and TRBJ1-2; D possibly corresponds to TRBD1 (5 bases). Material: T cells isolated from PBMCs. Here the CDR3 reads CASSEWGGREIDGYTF. The CDR3 nucleotides read TGTGCCAGCAGTGAATGGGGGGGTAGAGAAATCGATGGCTACACCTTC.